This note documents a single T cell receptor beta chain sequence. Profiling relied on immunoSEQ multiplex PCR, and the TCRdb table lists in-frame clones only, not all of them. The sample lists tens of thousands of clones, around 94% occurring once. The data were taken from a study of OX40 agonist ivuxolimab in advanced cancers. Study details: One hepatocellular carcinoma and a couple of cutaneous melanoma patients partially responded.

CDR1 is SGHVS, CDR2 FQNEAQ, per germline. Trimming cost V 0 bases and J 1 base, with 6 bases left between them. The CDR3 extends over 14 amino acids. The sequencing here drew on CD4+ or CD8+ T cells sorted from blood, taken in a trial of the OX40 agonist ivuxolimab. The receptor was isolated from an adult with an advanced solid tumor such as melanoma, head and neck, liver or kidney cancer. The chain recombines TRBV7-8 with TRBJ1-1, with D uncertain. CDR3 amino acids: CASSLAYRNTEAFF. The CDR3 region has the DNA TGTGCCAGCAGCTTAGCATATCGGAACACTGAAGCTTTCTTT.